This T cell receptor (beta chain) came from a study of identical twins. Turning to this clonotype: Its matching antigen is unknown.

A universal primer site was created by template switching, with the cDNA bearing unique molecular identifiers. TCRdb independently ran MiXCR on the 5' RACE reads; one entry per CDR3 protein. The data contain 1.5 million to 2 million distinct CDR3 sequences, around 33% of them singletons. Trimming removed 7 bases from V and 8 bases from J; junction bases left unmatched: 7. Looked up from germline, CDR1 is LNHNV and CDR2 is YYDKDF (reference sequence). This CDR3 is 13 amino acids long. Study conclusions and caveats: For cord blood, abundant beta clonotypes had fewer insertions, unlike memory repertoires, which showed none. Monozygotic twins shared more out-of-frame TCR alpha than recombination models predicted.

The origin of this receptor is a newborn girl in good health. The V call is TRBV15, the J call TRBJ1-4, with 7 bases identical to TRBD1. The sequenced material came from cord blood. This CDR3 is CATIPGGREKLFF. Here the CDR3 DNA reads TGTGCCACCATCCCAGGGGGAAGGGAAAAACTGTTTTTT.